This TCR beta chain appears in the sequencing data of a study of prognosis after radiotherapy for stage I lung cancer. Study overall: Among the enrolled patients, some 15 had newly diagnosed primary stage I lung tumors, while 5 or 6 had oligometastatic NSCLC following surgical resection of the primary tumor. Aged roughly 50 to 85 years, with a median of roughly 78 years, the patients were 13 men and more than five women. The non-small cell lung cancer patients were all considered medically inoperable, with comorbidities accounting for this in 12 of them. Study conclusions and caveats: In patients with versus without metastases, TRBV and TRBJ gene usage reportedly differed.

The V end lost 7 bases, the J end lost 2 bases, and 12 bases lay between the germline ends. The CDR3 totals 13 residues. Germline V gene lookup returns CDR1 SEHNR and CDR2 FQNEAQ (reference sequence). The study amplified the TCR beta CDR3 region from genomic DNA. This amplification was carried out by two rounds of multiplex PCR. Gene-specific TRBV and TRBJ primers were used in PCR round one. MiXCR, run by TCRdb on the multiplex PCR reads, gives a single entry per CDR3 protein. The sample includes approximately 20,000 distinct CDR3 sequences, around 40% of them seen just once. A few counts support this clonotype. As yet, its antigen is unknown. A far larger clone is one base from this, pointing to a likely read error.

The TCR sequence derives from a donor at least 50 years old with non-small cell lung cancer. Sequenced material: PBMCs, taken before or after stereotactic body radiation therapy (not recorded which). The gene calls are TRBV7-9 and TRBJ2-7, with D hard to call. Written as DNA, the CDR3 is TGTGCCAGCATCTTCGCCGCGCCCTACGAGCAGTACTTC. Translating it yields CASIFAAPYEQYF.